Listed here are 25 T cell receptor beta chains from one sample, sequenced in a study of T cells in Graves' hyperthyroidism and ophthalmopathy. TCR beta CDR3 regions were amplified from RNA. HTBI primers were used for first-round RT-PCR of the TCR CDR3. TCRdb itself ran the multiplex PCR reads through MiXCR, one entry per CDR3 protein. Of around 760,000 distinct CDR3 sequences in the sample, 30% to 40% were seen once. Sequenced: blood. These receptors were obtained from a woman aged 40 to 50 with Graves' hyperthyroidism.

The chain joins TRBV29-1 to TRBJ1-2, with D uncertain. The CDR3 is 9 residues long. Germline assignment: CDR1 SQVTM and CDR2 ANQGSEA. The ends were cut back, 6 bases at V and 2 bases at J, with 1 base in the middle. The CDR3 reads CSVNYGYTF. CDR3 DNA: TGCAGCGTGAACTATGGCTACACCTTC.

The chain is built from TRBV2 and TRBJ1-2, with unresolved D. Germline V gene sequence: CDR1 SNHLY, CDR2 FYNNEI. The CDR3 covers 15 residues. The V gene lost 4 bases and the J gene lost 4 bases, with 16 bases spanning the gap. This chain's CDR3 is CASSATPGGGYGYTF. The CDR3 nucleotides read TGTGCCAGCAGTGCTACCCCAGGCGGCGGCTATGGCTACACCTTC.

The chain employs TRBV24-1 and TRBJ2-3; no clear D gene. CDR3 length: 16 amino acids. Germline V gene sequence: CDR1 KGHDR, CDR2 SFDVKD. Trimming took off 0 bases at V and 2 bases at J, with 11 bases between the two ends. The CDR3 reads CATSDLTDNSTDTQYF. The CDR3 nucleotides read TGTGCCACCAGTGATTTGACCGACAACTCCACAGATACGCAGTATTTT.

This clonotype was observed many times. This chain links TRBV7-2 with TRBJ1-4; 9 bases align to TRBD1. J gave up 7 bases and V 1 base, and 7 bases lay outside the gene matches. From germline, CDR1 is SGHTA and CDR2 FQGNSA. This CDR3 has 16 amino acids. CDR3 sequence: CASSLEQGALGEKLFF. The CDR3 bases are TGTGCCAGCAGCTTAGAACAGGGGGCTTTGGGTGAAAAACTGTTTTTT. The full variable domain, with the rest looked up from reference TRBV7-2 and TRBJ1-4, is GAGVSQSPSNKVTEKGKDVELRCDPISGHTALYWYRQSLGQGLEFLIYFQGNSAPDKSGLPSDRFSAERTGGSVSTLTIQRTQQEDSAVYLCASSLEQGALGEKLFFGSGTQLSVL.

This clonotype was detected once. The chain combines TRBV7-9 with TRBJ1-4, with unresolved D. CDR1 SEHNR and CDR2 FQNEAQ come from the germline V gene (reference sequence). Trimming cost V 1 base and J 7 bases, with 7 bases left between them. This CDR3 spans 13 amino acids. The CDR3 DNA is TGTGCCAGCAGCTTAGAAGGCACTGAAAAACTGTTTTTT. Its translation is CASSLEGTEKLFF. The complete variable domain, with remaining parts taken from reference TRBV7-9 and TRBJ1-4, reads DTGVSQNPRHKITKRGQNVTFRCDPISEHNRLYWYRQTLGQGPEFLTYFQNEAQLEKSRLLSDRFSAERPKGSFSTLEIQRTEQGDSAMYLCASSLEGTEKLFFGSGTQLSVL.

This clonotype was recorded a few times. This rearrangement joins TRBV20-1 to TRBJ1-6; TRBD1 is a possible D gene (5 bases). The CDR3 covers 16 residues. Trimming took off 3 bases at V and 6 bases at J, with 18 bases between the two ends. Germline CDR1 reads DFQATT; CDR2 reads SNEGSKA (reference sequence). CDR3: CSASTSGGTSNSPLHF. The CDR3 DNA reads TGCAGTGCTAGTACCAGTGGGGGGACCAGTAATTCACCCCTCCACTTT.

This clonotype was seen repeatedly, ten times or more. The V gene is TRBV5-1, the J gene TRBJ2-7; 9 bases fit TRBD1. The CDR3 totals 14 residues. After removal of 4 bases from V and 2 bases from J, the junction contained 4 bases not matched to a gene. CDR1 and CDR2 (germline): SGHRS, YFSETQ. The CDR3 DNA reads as TGCGCCAGCAGCAAGCGGGACAGGGCCTACGAGCAGTACTTC. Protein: CASSKRDRAYEQYF.

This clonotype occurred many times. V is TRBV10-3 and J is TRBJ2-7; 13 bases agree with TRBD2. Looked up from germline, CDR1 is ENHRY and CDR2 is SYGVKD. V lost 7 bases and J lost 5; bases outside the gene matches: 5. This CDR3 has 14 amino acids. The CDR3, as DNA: TGTGCCATCAACGGACTAGCGGGAGAAAACGAGCAGTACTTC. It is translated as CAINGLAGENEQYF.

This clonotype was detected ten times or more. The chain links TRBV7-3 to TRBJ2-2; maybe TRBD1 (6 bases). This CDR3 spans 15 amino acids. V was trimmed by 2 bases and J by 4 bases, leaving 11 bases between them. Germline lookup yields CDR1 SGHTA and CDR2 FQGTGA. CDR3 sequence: CASSLSGAITGELFF. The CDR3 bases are TGTGCCAGCAGCTTATCAGGGGCTATCACCGGGGAGCTGTTTTTT.

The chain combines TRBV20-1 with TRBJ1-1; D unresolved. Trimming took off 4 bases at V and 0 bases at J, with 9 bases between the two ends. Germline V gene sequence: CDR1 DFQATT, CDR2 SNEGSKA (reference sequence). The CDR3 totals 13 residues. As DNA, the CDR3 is TGCAGTGCTAAAACGGGGATGAACACTGAAGCTTTCTTT. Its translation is CSAKTGMNTEAFF.

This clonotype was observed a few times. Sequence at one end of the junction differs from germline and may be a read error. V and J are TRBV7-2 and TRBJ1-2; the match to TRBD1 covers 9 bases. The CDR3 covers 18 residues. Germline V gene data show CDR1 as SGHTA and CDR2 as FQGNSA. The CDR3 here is CASSQDPIRDRVYYGYTF. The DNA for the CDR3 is TGCGCCAGCAGCCAAGATCCGATTCGGGACAGGGTTTACTATGGCTACACCTTC.

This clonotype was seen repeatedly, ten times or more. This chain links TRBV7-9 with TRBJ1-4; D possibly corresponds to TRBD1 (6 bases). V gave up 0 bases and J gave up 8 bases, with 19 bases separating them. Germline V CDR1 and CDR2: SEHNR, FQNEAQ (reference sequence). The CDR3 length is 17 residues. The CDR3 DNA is TGTGCCAGCAGCTTAGCTCGTCAAGGGGGTAGGGGAGAAAAACTGTTTTTT. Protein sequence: CASSLARQGGRGEKLFF.

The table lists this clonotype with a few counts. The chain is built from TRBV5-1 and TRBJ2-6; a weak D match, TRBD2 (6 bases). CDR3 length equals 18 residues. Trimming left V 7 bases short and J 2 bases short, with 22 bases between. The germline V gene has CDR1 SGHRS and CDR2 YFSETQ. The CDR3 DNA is TGCGCCAGCTTTCGGGAGCAGGCGGGGCGGACTGGGGCCAACGTCCTGACTTTC. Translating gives CASFREQAGRTGANVLTF.

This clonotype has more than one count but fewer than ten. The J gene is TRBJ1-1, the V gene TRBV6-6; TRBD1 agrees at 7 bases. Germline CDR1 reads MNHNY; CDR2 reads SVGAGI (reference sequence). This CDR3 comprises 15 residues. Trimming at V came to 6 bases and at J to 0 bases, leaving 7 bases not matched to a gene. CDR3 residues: CASRAARGLNTEAFF. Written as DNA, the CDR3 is TGTGCCAGCAGGGCCGCCAGGGGGTTGAACACTGAAGCTTTCTTT.

The CDR3 is CPRAGPHGSYGYTF. CDR3 sequence (DNA): TGTCCTAGAGCCGGGCCCCATGGGTCGTATGGCTACACCTTC. V gene TRBV7-8 combines with J gene TRBJ1-2; D is uncertain. This CDR3 is 14 amino acids long. Germline-derived CDR1 and CDR2 are SGHVS and FQNEAQ. The entire variable domain, with the rest obtained from reference TRBV7-8 and TRBJ1-2, is as follows: GAGVSQSPRYKVAKRGQDVALRCDPISGHVSLFWYQQALGQGPEFLTYFQNEAQLDKSGLPSDRFFAERPEGSVSTLKIQRTQQEDSAVYLCPRAGPHGSYGYTFGSGTRLTVV.

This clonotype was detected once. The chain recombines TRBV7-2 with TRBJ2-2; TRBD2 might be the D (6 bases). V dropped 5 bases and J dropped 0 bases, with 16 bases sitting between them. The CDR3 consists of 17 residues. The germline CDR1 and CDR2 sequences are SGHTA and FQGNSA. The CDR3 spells CASSPTASSANTGELFF. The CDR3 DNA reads TGTGCCAGCAGCCCCACGGCCTCTAGCGCGAACACCGGGGAGCTGTTTTTT.

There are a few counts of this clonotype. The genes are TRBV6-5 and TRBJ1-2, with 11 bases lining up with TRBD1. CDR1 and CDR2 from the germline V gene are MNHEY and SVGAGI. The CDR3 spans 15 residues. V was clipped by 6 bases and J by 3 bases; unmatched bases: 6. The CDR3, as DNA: TGTGCCAGCAGCCGACCGGGACAGGGGGACTATGGCTACACCTTC. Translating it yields CASSRPGQGDYGYTF.

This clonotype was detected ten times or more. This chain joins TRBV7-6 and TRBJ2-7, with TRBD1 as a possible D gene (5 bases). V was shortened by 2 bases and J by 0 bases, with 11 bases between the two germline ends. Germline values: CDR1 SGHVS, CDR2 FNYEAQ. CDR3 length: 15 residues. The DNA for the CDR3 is TGTGCCAGCAGCTTAACAGGTGATAGCTCCTACGAGCAGTACTTC. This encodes CASSLTGDSSYEQYF. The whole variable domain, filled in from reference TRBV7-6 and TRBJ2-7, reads GAGVSQSPRYKVTKRGQDVALRCDPISGHVSLYWYRQALGQGPEFLTYFNYEAQQDKSGLPNDRFSAERPEGSISTLTIQRTEQRDSAMYRCASSLTGDSSYEQYFGPGTRLTVT.

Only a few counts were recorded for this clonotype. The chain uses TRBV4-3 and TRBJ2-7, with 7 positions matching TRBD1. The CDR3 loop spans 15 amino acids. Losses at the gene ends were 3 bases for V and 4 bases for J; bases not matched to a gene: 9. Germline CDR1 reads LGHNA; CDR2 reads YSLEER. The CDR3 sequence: CASSHRQGHPYEQYF. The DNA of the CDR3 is TGCGCCAGCAGCCACAGACAGGGACATCCATACGAGCAGTACTTC.

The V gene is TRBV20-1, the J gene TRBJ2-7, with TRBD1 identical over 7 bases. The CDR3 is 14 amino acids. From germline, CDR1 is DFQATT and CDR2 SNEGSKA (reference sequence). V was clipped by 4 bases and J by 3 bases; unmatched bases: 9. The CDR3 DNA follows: TGCAGTGCTATTCCGGGACAGATAGTCTACGAGCAGTACTTC. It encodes CSAIPGQIVYEQYF.

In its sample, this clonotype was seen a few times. CDR3 sequence reads: CSASLGHSGEKLFF. CDR3 nucleotides: TGCAGTGCTAGTCTTGGACACTCGGGTGAAAAACTGTTTTTT. This rearrangement joins TRBV20-1 to TRBJ1-4, with D maybe TRBD1 (5 bases). V was pared by 3 bases and J by 7 bases, with 15 bases between. This CDR3 spans 14 amino acids. The germline gives CDR1 DFQATT, CDR2 SNEGSKA (reference sequence).

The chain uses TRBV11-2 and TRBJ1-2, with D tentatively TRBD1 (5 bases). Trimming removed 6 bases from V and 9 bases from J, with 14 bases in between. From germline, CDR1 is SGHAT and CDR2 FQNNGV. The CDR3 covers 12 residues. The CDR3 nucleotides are TGTGCCAGCAGGGTCACCAGGGATAGCTACACCTTC. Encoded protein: CASRVTRDSYTF.

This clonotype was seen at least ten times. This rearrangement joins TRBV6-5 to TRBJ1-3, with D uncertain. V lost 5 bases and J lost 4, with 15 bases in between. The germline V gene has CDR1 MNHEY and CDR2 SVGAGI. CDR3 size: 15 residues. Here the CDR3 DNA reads TGTGCCAGCAGTGAAGCGGAGGGATCCGGAAACACCATATATTTT. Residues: CASSEAEGSGNTIYF.

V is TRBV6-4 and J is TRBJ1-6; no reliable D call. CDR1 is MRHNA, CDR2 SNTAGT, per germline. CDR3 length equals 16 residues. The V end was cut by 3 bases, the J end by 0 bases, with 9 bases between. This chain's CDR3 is CASSESRSSYNSPLHF. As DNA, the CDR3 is TGTGCCAGCAGTGAATCGAGGAGCTCCTATAATTCACCCCTCCACTTT.

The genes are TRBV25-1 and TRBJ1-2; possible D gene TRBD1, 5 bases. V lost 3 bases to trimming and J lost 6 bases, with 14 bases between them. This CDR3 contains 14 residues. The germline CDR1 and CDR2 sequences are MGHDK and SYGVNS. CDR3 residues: CASSDGYRRDGYTF. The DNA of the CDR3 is TGTGCCAGCAGTGACGGTTACAGGAGGGATGGCTACACCTTC.